This TCR beta chain originates from a study of shared clonotypes between healthy human individuals. In the study overall: Each donor's CD8 memory used one plate, CD8 naive two, each CD4 subset three.

V dropped 4 bases and J dropped 7; count of bases not matched to a gene: 12. The CDR3 length is 16 residues. CDR1 and CDR2 (germline): SEHNR, FQNEAQ (reference sequence). Study-level points and caveats: Naive subsets usually exceeded memory subsets in estimated richness.

Sequencing was at deep level. Here immunoSEQ multiplex PCR was the method, and the copy in TCRdb shows in-frame clones only, minus some. The sample records 600,000 to 750,000 clones, 90% being singletons. This clone was counted between two and nine times. The antigen remains unidentified. This chain joins TRBV7-9 and TRBJ1-4, with 7 bases identical to TRBD1. This TCR was recovered from a young man in good health. Some clones in this sample may be carry-over from other donors' samples. The sample taken for sequencing was memory CD8+ T cells from PBMCs. Specified subset: CD45RO+ cells pooled with CCR7-negative TemRA cells. The CDR3: CASSSPFETGSEKLFF. In DNA form, the CDR3 reads TGTGCCAGCAGCTCCCCATTCGAGACAGGGAGTGAAAAACTGTTTTTT.